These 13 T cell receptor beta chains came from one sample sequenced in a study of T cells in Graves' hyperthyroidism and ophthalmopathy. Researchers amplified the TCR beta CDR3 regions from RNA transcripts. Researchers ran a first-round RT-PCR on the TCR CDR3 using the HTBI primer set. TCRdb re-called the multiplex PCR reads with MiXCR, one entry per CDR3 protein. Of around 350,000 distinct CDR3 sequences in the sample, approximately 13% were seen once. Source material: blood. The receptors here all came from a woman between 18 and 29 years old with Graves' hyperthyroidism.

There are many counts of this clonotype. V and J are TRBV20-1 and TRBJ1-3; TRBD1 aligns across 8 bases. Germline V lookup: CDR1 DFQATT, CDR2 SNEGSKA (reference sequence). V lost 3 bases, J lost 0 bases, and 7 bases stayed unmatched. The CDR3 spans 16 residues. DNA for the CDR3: TGCAGTGCTAGGGGGACAGGTCGCTCCTCTGGAAACACCATATATTTT. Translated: CSARGTGRSSGNTIYF.

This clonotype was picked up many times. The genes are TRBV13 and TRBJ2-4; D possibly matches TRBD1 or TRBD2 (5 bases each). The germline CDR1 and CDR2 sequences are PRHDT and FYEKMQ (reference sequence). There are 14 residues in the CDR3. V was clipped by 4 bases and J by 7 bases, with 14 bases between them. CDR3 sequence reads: CASSSRDEVNIQYF. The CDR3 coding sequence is TGTGCCAGCAGCTCCCGGGACGAGGTGAACATTCAGTACTTC.

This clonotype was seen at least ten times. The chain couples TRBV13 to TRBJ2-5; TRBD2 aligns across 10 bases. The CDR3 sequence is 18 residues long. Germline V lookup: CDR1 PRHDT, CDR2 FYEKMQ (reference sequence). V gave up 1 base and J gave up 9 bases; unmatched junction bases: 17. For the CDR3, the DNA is TGTGCCAGCAGCTTAGCAGAACTAGCGGGACGCCTTTACGAGGCCCAGTACTTC. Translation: CASSLAELAGRLYEAQYF.

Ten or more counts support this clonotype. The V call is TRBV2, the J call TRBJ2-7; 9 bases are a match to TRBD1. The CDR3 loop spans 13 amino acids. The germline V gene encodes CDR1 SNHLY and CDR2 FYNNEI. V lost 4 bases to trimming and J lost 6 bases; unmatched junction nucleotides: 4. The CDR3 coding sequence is TGTGCCAGCAGTGGGACAGGGGAGGGCGAGCAGTACTTC. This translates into CASSGTGEGEQYF.

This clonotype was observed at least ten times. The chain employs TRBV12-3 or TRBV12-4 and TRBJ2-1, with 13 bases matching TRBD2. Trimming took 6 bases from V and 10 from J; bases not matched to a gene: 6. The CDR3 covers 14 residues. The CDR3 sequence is CASSGLAGVGEQFF. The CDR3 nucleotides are TGTGCCAGCAGCGGACTAGCGGGAGTTGGCGAGCAGTTCTTC.

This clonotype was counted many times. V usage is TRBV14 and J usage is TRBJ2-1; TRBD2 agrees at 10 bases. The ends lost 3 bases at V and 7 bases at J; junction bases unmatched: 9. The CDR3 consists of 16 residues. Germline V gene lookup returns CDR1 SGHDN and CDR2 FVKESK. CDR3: CASSQVWLAGANEQFF. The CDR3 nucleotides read TGTGCCAGCAGCCAGGTCTGGCTAGCGGGGGCAAATGAGCAGTTCTTC.

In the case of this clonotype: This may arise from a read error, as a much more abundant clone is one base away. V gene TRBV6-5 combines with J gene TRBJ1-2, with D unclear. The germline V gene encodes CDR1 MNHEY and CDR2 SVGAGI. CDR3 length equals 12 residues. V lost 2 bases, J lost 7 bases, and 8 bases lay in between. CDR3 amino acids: CASSYIGPGYTF. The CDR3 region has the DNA TGTGCCAGCAGTTACATCGGCCCTGGCTACACCTTC.

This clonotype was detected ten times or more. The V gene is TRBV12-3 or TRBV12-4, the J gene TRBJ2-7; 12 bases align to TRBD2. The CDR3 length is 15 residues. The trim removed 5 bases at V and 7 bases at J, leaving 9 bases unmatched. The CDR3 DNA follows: TGTGCCAGCAGTCCGACTAGCGGGAGATCGAGGGAGCAGTACTTC. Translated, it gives CASSPTSGRSREQYF.

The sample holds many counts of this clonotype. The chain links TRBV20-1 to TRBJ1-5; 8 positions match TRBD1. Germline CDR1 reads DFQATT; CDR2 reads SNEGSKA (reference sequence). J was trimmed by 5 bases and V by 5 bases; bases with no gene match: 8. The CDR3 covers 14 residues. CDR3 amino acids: CSALDRAGDQPQHF. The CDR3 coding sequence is TGCAGTGCTTTGGACAGGGCGGGGGATCAGCCCCAGCATTTT.

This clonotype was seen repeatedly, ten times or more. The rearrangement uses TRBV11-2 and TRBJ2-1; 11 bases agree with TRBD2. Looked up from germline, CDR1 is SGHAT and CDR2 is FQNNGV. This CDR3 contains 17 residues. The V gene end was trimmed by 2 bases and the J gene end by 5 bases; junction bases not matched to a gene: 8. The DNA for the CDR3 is TGTGCCAGCAGCTTAACCACTAGCGGGAGTAGCCACAATGAGCAGTTCTTC. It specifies CASSLTTSGSSHNEQFF.

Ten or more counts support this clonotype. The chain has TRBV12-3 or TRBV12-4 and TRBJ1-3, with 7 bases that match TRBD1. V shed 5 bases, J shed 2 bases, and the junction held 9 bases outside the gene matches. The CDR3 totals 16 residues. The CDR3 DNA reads TGTGCCAGCAGTCTGGGACAGCCCTTCGCTGGAAACACCATATATTTT. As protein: CASSLGQPFAGNTIYF.

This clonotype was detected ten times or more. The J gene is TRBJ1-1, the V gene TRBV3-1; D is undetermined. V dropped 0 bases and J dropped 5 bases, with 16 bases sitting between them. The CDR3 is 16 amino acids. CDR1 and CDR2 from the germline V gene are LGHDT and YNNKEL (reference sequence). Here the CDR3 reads CASSQDGEGWRTEAFF. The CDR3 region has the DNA TGTGCCAGCAGCCAAGACGGAGAGGGATGGAGAACTGAAGCTTTCTTT.

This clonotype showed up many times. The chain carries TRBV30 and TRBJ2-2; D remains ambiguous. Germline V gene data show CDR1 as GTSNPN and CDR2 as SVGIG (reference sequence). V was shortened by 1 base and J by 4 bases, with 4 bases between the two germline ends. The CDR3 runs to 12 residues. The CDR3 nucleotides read TGTGCCTGGAGTGACAGCACCGGGGAGCTGTTTTTT. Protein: CAWSDSTGELFF. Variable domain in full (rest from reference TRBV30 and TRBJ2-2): SQTIHQWPATLVQPVGSPLSLECTVEGTSNPNLYWYRQAAGRGLQLLFYSVGIGQISSEVPQNLSASRPQDRQFILSSKKLLLSDSGFYLCAWSDSTGELFFGEGSRLTVL.